The present TCR beta chain was sequenced within a study of response to subunit inactivated influenza vaccine. Study-level points and caveats: After each seasonal influenza vaccination, few new T cells are recruited, the authors suggested.

In the case of this clonotype: The antigen is undetermined.

In germline, CDR1 is LGHNA, CDR2 YSLEER. V dropped 0 bases and J dropped 3 bases, with 9 bases sitting between them. The CDR3 covers 15 residues. A single record per CDR3 protein comes from TCRdb applying MiXCR to the RT-PCR reads. This repertoire shows under 550,000 distinct CDR3 sequences, less than 7.5% found once; its top ten account for around 13%. The chain couples TRBV4-3 to TRBJ1-3; D is unresolved. Material: PBMCs from blood, obtained roughly 24 months after vaccination. The receptor was isolated from a man aged 50 to 69 who received an inactivated influenza vaccine. This CDR3 reads CASSQDLGYGNTIYF. The DNA for the CDR3 is TGCGCCAGCAGCCAAGATCTAGGGTATGGAAACACCATATATTTT.